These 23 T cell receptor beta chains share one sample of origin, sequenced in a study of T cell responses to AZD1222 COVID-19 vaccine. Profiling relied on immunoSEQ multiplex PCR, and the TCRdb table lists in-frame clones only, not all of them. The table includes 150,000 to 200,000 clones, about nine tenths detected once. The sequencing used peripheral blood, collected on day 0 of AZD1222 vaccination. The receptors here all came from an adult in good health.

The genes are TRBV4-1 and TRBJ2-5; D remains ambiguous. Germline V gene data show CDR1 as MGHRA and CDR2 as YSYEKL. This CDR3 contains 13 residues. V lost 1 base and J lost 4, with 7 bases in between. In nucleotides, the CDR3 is TGCGCCAGCAGCCAAGGTGGCCTAGAGACCCAGTACTTC. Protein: CASSQGGLETQYF.

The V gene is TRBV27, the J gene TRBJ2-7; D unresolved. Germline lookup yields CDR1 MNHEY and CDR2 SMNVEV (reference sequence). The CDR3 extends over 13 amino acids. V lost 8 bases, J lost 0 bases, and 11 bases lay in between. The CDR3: CASHDTTSYEQYF. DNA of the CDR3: TGTGCCAGCCACGATACTACCTCCTACGAGCAGTACTTC.

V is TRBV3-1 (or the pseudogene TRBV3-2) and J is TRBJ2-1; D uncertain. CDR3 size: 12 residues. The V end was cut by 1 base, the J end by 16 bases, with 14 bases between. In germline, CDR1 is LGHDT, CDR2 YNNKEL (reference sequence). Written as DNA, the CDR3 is TGTGCCAGCAGCCAAGGGCCCGCACACCCATTCTTC. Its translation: CASSQGPAHPFF.

CDR3 in amino acids: CASSLDGGGNQPQHF. The CDR3 region has the DNA TGTGCCAGCAGTCTAGACGGAGGGGGCAATCAGCCCCAGCATTTT. The chain employs TRBV2 and TRBJ1-5; a possible D gene is TRBD1 (5 bases). Per germline, CDR1 SNHLY and CDR2 FYNNEI. Trimming removed 5 bases from V and 2 bases from J, with 13 bases in between. The CDR3 consists of 15 residues.

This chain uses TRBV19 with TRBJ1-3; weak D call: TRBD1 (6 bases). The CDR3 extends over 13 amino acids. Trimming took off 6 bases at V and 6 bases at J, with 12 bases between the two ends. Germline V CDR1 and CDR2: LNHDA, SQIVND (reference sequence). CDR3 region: CASRETGPNTIYF. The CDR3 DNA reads TGTGCCAGTAGAGAGACAGGACCAAACACCATATATTTT.

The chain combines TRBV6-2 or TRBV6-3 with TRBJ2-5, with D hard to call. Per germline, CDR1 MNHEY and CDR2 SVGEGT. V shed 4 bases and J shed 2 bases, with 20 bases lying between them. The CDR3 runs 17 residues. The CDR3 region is CASSFPLFKGRQETQYF. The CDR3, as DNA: TGTGCCAGCAGTTTCCCCCTTTTTAAGGGTCGACAAGAGACCCAGTACTTC.

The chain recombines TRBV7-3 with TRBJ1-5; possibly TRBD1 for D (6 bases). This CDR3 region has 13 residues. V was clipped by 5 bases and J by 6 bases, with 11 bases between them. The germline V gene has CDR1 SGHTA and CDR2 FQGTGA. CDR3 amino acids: CASSLGGGQPQHF. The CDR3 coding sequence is TGTGCCAGCAGCCTAGGGGGTGGTCAGCCCCAGCATTTT.

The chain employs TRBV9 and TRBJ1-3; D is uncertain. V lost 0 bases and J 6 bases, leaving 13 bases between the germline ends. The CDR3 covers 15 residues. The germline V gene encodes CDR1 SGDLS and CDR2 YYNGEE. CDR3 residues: CASSVDPFMVNTIYF. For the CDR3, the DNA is TGTGCCAGCAGCGTAGATCCATTCATGGTAAACACCATATATTTT.

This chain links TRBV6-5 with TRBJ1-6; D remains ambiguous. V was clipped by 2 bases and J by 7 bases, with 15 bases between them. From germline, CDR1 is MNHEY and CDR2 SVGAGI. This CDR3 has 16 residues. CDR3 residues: CASSYTWALSNSPLHF. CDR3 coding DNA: TGTGCCAGCAGTTACACCTGGGCTCTTTCCAATTCACCCCTCCACTTT.

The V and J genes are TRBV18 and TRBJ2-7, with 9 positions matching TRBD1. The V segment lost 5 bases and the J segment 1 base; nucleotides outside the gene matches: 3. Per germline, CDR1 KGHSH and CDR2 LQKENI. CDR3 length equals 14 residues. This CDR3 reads CASSTDRGSYEQYF. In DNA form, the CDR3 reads TGTGCCAGCTCAACGGACAGGGGATCCTACGAGCAGTACTTC. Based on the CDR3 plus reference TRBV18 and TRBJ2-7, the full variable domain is NAGVMQNPRHLVRRRGQEARLRCSPMKGHSHVYWYRQLPEEGLKFMVYLQKENIIDESGMPKERFSAEFPKEGPSILRIQQVVRGDSAAYFCASSTDRGSYEQYFGPGTRLTVT.

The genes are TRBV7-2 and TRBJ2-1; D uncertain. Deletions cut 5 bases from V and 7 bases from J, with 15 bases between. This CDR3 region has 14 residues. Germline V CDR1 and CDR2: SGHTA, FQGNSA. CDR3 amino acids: CASSPGWARNEQFF. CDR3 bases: TGTGCCAGCAGCCCCGGGTGGGCGAGGAATGAGCAGTTCTTC.

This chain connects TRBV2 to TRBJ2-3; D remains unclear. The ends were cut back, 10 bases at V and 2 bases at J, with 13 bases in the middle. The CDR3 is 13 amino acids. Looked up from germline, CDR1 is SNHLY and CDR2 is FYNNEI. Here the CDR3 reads CATKDQITDTQYF. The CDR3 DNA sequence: TGTGCCACCAAGGACCAGATCACAGATACGCAGTATTTT.

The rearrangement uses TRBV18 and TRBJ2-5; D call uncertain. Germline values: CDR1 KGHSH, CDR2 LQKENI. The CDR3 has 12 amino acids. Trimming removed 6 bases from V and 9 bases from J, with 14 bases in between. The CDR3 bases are TGTGCCAGCTCCCGTATCGGGCAGGCCCAGTACTTC. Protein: CASSRIGQAQYF.

CDR3 sequence reads: CASSPGGEVTYNEQFF. CDR3 sequence (DNA): TGTGCCAGCAGCCCAGGGGGCGAAGTGACCTACAATGAGCAGTTCTTC. The chain combines TRBV5-4 with TRBJ2-1; 8 positions match TRBD1. The V and J ends lost 4 bases and 2 bases, in that order; junction bases with no gene match: 8. Germline CDR1 SGHNT, CDR2 YYREEE (reference sequence). The CDR3 sequence is 16 residues long.

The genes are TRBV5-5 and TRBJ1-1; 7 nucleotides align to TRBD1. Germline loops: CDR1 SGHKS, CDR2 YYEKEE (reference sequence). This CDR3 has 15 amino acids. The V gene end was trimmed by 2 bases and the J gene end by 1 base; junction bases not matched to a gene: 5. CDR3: CASSLVPGGNTEAFF. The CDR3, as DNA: TGTGCCAGCAGCTTAGTCCCAGGGGGGAACACTGAAGCTTTCTTT.

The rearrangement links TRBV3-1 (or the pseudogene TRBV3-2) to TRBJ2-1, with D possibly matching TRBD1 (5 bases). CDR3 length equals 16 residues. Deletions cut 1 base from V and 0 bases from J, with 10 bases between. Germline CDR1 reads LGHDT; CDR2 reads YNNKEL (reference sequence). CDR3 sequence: CASSQVGLSSYNEQFF. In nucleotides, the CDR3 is TGTGCCAGCAGCCAAGTGGGGCTAAGCTCCTACAATGAGCAGTTCTTC.

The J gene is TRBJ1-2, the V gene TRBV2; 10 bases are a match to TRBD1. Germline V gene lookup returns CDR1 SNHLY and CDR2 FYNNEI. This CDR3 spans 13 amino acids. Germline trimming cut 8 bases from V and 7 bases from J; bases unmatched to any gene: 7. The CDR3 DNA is TGTGCCAGCGGGGACAGGGGAATGCGTGGCTACACCTTC. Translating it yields CASGDRGMRGYTF. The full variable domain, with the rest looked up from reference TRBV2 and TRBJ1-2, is EPEVTQTPSHQVTQMGQEVILRCVPISNHLYFYWYRQILGQKVEFLVSFYNNEISEKSEIFDDQFSVERPDGSNFTLKIRSTKLEDSAMYFCASGDRGMRGYTFGSGTRLTVV.

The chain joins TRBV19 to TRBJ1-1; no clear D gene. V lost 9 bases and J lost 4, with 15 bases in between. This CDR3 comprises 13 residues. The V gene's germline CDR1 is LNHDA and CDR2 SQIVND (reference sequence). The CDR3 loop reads CASLSHMFTEAFF. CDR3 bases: TGTGCCAGCCTTTCTCATATGTTCACTGAAGCTTTCTTT.

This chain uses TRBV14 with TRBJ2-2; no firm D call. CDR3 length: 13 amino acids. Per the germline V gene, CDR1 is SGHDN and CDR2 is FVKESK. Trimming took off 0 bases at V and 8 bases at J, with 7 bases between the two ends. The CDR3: CASSQDPAGELFF. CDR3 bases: TGTGCCAGCAGCCAAGATCCGGCGGGGGAGCTGTTTTTT. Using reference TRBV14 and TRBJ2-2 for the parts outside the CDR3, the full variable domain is EAGVTQFPSHSVIEKGQTVTLRCDPISGHDNLYWYRRVMGKEIKFLLHFVKESKQDESGMPNNRFLAERTGGTYSTLKVQPAELEDSGVYFCASSQDPAGELFFGEGSRLTVL.

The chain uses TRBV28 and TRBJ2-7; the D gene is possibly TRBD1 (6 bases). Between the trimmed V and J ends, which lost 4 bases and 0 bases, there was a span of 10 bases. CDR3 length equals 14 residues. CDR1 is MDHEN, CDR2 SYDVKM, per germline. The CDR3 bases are TGTGCCAGCAGTTCCCCGGACAGCTCCTACGAGCAGTACTTC. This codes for CASSSPDSSYEQYF.

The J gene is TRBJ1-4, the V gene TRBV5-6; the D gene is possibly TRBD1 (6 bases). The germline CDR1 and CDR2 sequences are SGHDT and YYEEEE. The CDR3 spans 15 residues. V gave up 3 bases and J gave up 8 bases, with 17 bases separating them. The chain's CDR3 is CASSSTGSKGEKLFF. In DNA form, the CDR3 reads TGTGCCAGCAGCTCAACAGGGAGTAAGGGCGAAAAACTGTTTTTT.

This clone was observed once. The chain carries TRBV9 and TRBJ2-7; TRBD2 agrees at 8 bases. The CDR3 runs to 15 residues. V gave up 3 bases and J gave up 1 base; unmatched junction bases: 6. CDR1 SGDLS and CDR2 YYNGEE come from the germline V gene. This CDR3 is CASSGSGSLSYEQYF. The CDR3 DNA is TGTGCCAGCAGCGGAAGCGGGAGCCTATCCTACGAGCAGTACTTC. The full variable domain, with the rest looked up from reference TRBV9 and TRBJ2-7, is DSGVTQTPKHLITATGQRVTLRCSPRSGDLSVYWYQQSLDQGLQFLIQYYNGEERAKGNILERFSAQQFPDLHSELNLSSLELGDSALYFCASSGSGSLSYEQYFGPGTRLTVT.

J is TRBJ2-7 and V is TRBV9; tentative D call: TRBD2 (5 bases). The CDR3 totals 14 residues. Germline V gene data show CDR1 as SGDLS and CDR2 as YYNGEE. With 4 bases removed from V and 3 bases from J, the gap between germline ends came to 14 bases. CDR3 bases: TGTGCCAGCAGCCCAGGACTGGTAAACTACGAGCAGTACTTC. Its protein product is CASSPGLVNYEQYF.